These 9 T cell receptor beta chains were sequenced from one sample in a study of cytomegalovirus exposure and HLA in healthy donors. Vbeta (60) and Jbeta (13) primers were used in the PCR. The data were produced by immunoSEQ multiplex PCR, yet TCRdb's version contains in-frame clones alone and is incomplete. The sample contains about 76,000 clones, 78% of which appear only once. Material for sequencing was PBMCs. The receptors originated from a middle-aged woman in good health and CMV-seropositive.

V usage is TRBV29-1 and J usage is TRBJ2-7; D is unresolved. The germline gives CDR1 SQVTM, CDR2 ANQGSEA. The V end lost 4 bases, the J end lost 4 bases, and 5 bases lay between the germline ends. The CDR3 consists of 10 residues. CDR3 loop: CSVGVYEQYF. CDR3 bases: TGCAGCGTTGGCGTTTACGAGCAGTACTTC.

The chain carries TRBV2 and TRBJ1-2; 8 bases agree with TRBD1. V shed 5 bases and J 8 bases; nucleotides not matched to a gene: 7. This CDR3 comprises 13 residues. CDR1 and CDR2 (germline): SNHLY, FYNNEI. The CDR3 DNA follows: TGTGCCAGCAGTTACGGACAGGGTAGGGGCTACACCTTC. Translated, it gives CASSYGQGRGYTF.

The chain joins TRBV7-2 to TRBJ2-7; TRBD1 aligns across 7 bases. CDR1 and CDR2 from the germline V gene are SGHTA and FQGNSA. The CDR3 is made up of 14 amino acids. Unmatched junction bases numbered 7, after V lost 5 bases and J lost 3 bases. This chain's CDR3 is CASSRSQGRYEQYF. The CDR3 DNA follows: TGTGCCAGCAGCCGATCACAGGGGCGCTACGAGCAGTACTTC.

The V and J genes are TRBV2 and TRBJ1-4, with D possibly TRBD1 on 6 matching bases. Germline CDR1 and CDR2: SNHLY and FYNNEI. Trimming cost V 6 bases and J 8 bases, with 19 bases left between them. The CDR3 runs to 15 residues. For the CDR3, the DNA is TGTGCCAGCAGAGATACAGGGTATCTTGCAGAAAAACTGTTTTTT. Protein sequence: CASRDTGYLAEKLFF. The variable domain in full, completed from reference TRBV2 and TRBJ1-4, reads EPEVTQTPSHQVTQMGQEVILRCVPISNHLYFYWYRQILGQKVEFLVSFYNNEISEKSEIFDDQFSVERPDGSNFTLKIRSTKLEDSAMYFCASRDTGYLAEKLFFGSGTQLSVL.

The chain employs TRBV4-2 and TRBJ1-5, with 7 bases that match TRBD1. After removal of 4 bases from V and 5 bases from J, the junction contained 8 bases not matched to a gene. This CDR3 has 15 residues. Germline CDR1 reads LGHNA; CDR2 reads YNFKEQ. The CDR3 spells CASSPVLTGYQPQHF. The DNA of the CDR3 is TGTGCCAGCAGCCCCGTTCTGACAGGGTATCAGCCCCAGCATTTT.

The gene calls are TRBV5-1 and TRBJ2-7, with 8 bases matching TRBD1. V shed 3 bases, J shed 7 bases, and the junction held 9 bases outside the gene matches. In germline, CDR1 is SGHRS, CDR2 YFSETQ. This CDR3 has 14 amino acids. The chain's CDR3 is CASSYGQGSGEQYF. The CDR3 region has the DNA TGCGCCAGCAGCTACGGACAGGGTTCGGGGGAGCAGTACTTC. Combining the CDR3 with reference TRBV5-1 and TRBJ2-7 gives the whole variable domain KAGVTQTPRYLIKTRGQQVTLSCSPISGHRSVSWYQQTPGQGLQFLFEYFSETQRNKGNFPGRFSGRQFSNSRSEMNVSTLELGDSALYLCASSYGQGSGEQYFGPGTRLTVT.

V gene TRBV6-5 combines with J gene TRBJ2-3, with 9 bases lining up with TRBD2. Germline V gene lookup returns CDR1 MNHEY and CDR2 SVGAGI. The CDR3 loop spans 14 amino acids. Germline trimming cut 7 bases from V and 2 bases from J; bases unmatched to any gene: 4. The chain's CDR3 is CASIAGVNTDTQYF. In nucleotides, the CDR3 is TGTGCCAGCATAGCGGGGGTCAACACAGATACGCAGTATTTT.

As DNA, the CDR3 is TGTGCCAGCAGCGTGCGACAGGGTGCCTATGGCTACACCTTC. Residues: CASSVRQGAYGYTF. The chain couples TRBV4-2 to TRBJ1-2, with 7 positions matching TRBD1. Germline trimming cut 5 bases from V and 4 bases from J; bases unmatched to any gene: 7. CDR1 is LGHNA, CDR2 YNFKEQ, per germline. The CDR3 is 14 amino acids.

The chain is built from TRBV7-2 and TRBJ1-2; D is unclear. Trimming pared 0 bases from V and 2 bases from J, leaving 7 bases between. This CDR3 comprises 14 residues. Germline CDR1 SGHTA, CDR2 FQGNSA. The CDR3 protein is CASSLASPNYGYTF. CDR3 DNA sequence: TGTGCCAGCAGCTTAGCGTCCCCGAACTATGGCTACACCTTC.